The subject of this entry is one T cell receptor beta chain. The sample belongs to a study of OX40 agonist ivuxolimab in advanced cancers. Study overall: Partial responses were achieved by three patients, one with hepatocellular carcinoma and two with cutaneous melanoma.

Assay: immunoSEQ multiplex PCR; the TCRdb copy retains only in-frame clones and omits some. The sample has more than 80,000 clones, roughly 93% seen once. V lost 0 bases to trimming and J lost 5 bases; unmatched junction nucleotides: 6. CDR1 is LGHNT and CDR2 is FRNRAP in the germline V gene. The length of the CDR3 is 15 residues. This clonotype originated in an adult with an advanced solid tumor such as melanoma, head and neck, liver or kidney cancer. Sequences were derived from CD4+ or CD8+ T cells sorted from blood, sampled in a trial of the OX40 agonist ivuxolimab. The chain has TRBV12-5 and TRBJ2-5, with 7 bases matching TRBD1. CDR3 sequence: CASGLVRTGVETQYF. The CDR3 nucleotides read TGTGCTAGTGGTTTGGTACGAACAGGGGTCGAGACCCAGTACTTC.